The source of this T cell receptor (beta chain) is a study of identifying expanded T cells in peripheral blood. Collection occurred without any documented infections or immune events in donors. The table came from immunoSEQ multiplex PCR; TCRdb's copy has only in-frame clones and leaves some out. The sample carries about 100,000 clones, approximately 89% recorded once. This receptor was identified in a person aged 18 to 70 in good health. Sample: blood.

The CDR3 reads CASSLTDSRETQYF. The CDR3 nucleotides read TGTGCCAGCAGCCTGACGGACAGTCGCGAGACCCAGTACTTC. The rearrangement joins TRBV27 to TRBJ2-5; perhaps TRBD1 as D (6 bases). With 6 bases removed from V and 5 bases from J, the gap between germline ends came to 16 bases. The CDR3 is made up of 14 amino acids. Germline V gene data show CDR1 as MNHEY and CDR2 as SMNVEV (reference sequence).